The entry below gives a single T cell receptor (beta chain) sequence along with its context. Its antigen is not identified. This CDR3 is built from 15 residues. With V trimmed by 4 bases and J by 1 base, 9 bases remained unmatched. Germline loops: CDR1 DFQATT, CDR2 SNEGSKA (reference sequence). The sample belongs to a study of blood T cells in healthy people across ages. Study summary: About one barcoded beta molecule per two T cells was the capture yield of template switching. Overall study results and limits: Long-lived and aged donors differed, with more naive CD4+ cells and higher diversity in the long-lived. PBMCs were not sorted, which prevented a conclusive comparison of naive versus antigen-experienced cells.

Each donor supplied approximately 10 milliliters of peripheral blood. Primers used in a second PCR of roughly 7 to 12 cycles were a sample-barcoded 5' primer and a J-beta primer mix. TCRdb reprocessed the 5' RACE reads with MiXCR, giving one entry per CDR3 protein. Of around 1,100,000 distinct CDR3 sequences listed, around two fifths are singletons. This sequence joins TRBV20-1 and TRBJ1-1; TRBD1 matches at 7 bases. Sequences were obtained from blood. The TCR comes from a man aged 18-30 years in good health. The CDR3 sequence: CSANLLQGKNTEAFF. The CDR3, as DNA: TGCAGTGCTAACCTCTTACAGGGGAAGAACACTGAAGCTTTCTTT.